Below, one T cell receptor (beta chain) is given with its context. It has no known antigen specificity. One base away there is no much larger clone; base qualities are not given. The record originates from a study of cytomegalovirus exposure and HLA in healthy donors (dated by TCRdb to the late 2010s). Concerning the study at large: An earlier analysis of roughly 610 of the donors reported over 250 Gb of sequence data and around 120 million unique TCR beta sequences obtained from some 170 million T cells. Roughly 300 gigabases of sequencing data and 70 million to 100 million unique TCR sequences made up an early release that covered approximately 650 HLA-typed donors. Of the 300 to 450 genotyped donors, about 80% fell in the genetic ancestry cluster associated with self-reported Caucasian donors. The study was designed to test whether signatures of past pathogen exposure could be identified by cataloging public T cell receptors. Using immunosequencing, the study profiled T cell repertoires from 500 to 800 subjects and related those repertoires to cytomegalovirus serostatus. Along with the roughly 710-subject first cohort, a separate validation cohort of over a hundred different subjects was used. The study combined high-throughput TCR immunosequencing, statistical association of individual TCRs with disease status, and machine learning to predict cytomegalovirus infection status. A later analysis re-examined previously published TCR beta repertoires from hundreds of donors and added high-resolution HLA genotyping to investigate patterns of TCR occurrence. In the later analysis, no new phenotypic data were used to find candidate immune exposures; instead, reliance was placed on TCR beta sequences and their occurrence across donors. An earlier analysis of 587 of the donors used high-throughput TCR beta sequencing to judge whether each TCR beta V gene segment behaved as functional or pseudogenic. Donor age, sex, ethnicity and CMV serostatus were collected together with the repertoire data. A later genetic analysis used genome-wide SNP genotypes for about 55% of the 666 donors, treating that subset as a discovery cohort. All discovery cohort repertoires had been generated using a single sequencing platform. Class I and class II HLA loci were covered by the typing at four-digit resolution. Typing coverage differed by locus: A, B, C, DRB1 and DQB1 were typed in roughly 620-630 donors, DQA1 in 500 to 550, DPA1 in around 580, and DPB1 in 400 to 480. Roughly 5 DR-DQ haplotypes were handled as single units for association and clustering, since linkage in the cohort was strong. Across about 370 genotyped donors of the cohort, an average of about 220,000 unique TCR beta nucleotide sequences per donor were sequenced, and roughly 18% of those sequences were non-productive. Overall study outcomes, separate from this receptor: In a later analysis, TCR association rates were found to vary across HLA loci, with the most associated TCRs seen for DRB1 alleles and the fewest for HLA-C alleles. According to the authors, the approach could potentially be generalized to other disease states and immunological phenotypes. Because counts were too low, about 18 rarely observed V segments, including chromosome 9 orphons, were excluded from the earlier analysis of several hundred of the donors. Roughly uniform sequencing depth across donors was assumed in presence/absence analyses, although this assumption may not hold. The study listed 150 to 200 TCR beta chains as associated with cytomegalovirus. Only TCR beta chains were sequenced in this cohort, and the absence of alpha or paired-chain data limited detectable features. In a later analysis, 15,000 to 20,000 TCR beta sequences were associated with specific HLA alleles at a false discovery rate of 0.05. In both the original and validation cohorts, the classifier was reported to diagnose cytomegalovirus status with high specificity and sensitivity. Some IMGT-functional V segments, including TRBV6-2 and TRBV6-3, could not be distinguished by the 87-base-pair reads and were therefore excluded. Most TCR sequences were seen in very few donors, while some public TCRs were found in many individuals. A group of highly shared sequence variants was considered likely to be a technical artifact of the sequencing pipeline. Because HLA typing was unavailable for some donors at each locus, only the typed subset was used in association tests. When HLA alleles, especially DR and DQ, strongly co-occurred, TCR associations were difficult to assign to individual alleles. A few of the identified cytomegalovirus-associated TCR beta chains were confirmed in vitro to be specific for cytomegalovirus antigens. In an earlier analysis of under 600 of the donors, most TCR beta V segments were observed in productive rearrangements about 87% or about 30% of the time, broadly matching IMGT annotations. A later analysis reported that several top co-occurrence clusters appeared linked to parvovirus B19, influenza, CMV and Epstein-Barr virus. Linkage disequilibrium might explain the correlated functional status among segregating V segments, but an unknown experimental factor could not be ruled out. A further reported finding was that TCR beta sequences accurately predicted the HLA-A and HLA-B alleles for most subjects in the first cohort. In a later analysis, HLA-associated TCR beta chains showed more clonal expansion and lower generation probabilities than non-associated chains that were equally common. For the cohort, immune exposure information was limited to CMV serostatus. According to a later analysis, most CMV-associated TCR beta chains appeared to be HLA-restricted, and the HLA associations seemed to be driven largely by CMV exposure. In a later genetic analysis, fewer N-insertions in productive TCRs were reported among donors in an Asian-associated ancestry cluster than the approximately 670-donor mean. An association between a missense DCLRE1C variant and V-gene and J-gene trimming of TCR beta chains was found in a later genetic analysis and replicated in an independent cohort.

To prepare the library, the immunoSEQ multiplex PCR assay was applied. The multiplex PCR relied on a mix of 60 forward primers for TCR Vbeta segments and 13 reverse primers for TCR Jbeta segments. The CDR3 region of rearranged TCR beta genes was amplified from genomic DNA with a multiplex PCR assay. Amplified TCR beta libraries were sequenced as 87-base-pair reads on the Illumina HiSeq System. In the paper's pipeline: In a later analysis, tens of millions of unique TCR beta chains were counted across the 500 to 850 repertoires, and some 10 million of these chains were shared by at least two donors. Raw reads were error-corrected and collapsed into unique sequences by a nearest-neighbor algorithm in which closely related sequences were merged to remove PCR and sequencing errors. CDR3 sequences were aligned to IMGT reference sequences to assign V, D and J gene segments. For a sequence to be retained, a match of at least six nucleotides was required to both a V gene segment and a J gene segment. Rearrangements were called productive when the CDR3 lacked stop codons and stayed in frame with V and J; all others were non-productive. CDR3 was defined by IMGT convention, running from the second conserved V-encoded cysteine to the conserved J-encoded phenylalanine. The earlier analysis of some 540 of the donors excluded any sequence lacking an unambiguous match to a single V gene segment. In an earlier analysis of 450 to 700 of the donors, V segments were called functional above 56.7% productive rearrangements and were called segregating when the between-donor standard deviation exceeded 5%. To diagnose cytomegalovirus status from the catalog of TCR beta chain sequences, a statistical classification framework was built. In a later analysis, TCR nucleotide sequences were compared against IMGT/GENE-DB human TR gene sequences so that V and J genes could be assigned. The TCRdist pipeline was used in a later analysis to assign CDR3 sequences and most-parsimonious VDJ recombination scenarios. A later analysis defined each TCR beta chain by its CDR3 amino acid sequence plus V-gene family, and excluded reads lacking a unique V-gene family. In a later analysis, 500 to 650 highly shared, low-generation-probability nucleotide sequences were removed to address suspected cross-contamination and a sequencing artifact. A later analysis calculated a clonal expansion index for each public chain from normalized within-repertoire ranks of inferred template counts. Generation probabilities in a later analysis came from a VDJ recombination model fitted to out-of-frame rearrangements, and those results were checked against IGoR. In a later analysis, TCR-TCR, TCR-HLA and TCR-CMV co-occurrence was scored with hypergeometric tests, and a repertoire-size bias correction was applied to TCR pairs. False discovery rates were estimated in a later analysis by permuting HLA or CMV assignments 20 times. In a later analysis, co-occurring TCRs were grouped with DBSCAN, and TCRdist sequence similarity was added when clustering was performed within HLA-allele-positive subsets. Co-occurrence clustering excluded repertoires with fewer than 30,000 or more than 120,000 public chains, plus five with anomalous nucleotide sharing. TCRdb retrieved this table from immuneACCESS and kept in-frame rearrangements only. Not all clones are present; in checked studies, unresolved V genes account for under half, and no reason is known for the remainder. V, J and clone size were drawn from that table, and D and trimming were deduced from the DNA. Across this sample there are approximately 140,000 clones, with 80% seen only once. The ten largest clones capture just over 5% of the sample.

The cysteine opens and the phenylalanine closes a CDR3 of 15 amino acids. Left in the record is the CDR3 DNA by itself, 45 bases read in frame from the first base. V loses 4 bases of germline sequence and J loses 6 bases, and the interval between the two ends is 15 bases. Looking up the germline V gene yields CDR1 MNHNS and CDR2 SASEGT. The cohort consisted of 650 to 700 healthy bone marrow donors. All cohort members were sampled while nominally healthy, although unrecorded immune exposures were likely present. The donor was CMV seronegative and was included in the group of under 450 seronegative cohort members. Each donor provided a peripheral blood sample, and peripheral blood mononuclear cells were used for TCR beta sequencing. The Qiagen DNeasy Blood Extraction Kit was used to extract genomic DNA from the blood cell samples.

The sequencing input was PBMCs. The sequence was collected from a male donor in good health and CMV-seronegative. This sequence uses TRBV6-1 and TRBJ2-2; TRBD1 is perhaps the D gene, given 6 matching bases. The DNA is TGTGCCAGCAGTGTAGCCGGACAGACGGCCGGGGAGCTGTTTTTT. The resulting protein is CASSVAGQTAGELFF.